The source of this T cell receptor beta chain is a study of T cell repertoires in cytomegalovirus infection. The study's findings and limits: CMV-specific HLA-C-restricted TCR beta clonotypes dominated the ex vivo response. There were carriers of CMV plus the relevant HLA, and cumulative public TCR beta family frequency identified them.

This clonotype was detected only a few times. Its antigen remains unidentified. TCRdb recomputed calls from the reads with MiXCR, one row per CDR3 protein. The sample consists of hundreds of thousands of distinct CDR3 sequences, more than 20% of them appearing once. CDR3 length: 15 residues. The germline V and J ends were trimmed by 8 bases and 4 bases, with 18 bases remaining between them. Germline V gives CDR1 SEHNR, CDR2 FQNEAQ (reference sequence). The sample was CD8+ T cells from PBMCs. This sequence originates from a human donor in good health (CMV status not recorded). Some clones in this sample may be carry-over from other donors' samples. The J gene is TRBJ2-1, the V gene TRBV7-9, with D hard to call. CDR3 in amino acids: CASLLRQVDYNEQFF. CDR3 sequence (DNA): TGTGCCAGCTTACTCCGGCAGGTGGATTACAATGAGCAGTTCTTC.